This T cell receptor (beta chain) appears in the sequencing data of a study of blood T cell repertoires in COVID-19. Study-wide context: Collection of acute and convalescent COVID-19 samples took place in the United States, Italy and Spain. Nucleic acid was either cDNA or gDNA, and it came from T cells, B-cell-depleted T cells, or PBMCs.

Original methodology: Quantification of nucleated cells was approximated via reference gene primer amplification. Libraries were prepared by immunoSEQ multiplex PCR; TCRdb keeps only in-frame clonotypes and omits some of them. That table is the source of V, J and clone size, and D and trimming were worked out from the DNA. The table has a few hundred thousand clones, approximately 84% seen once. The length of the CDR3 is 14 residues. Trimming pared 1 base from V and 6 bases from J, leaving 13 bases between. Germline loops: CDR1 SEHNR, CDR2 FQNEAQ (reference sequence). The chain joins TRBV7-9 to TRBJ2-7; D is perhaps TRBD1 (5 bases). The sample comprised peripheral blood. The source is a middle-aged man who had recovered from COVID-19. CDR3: CASSLEAGLTEQYF. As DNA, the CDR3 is TGTGCCAGCAGCTTAGAGGCAGGGTTGACCGAGCAGTACTTC. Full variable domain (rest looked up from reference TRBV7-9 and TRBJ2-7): DTGVSQNPRHKITKRGQNVTFRCDPISEHNRLYWYRQTLGQGPEFLTYFQNEAQLEKSRLLSDRFSAERPKGSFSTLEIQRTEQGDSAMYLCASSLEAGLTEQYFGPGTRLTVT.